One sample yielded the 28 T cell receptor beta chains listed below, sequenced in a study of T-cell memory formation after mild COVID-19. One entry per CDR3 protein, called by TCRdb with MiXCR from the 5' RACE reads. The sample carries fewer than 450,000 distinct CDR3 sequences, 20% to 25% recorded once. The sample was PBMCs or a T cell subset sorted from them (not recorded which). The receptor source for this set is an adult woman who had mild COVID-19 (a few samples of this study predate the infection). Cell type and time point are not known.

This clonotype occurred many times. The rearrangement uses TRBV5-6 and TRBJ2-1; 9 bases are a match to TRBD2. This CDR3 spans 14 amino acids. The trim removed 7 bases at V and 7 bases at J, leaving 9 bases unmatched. Looked up from germline, CDR1 is SGHDT and CDR2 is YYEEEE. CDR3 nucleotide sequence: TGTGCCAGCGGCCTAGCGGGATTAAGGAATGAGCAGTTCTTC. As protein: CASGLAGLRNEQFF.

A few counts support this clonotype. CDR3 sequence (DNA): TGTGCCACCAGTGAGGTCGGGGCCGGGGAGCTGTTTTTT. This encodes CATSEVGAGELFF. J is TRBJ2-2 and V is TRBV24-1, with D possibly matching TRBD2 (5 bases). Between the trimmed V and J ends, which lost 4 bases and 6 bases, there was a span of 8 bases. CDR3 length: 13 amino acids. CDR1 KGHDR and CDR2 SFDVKD come from the germline V gene.

The rearrangement joins TRBV5-1 to TRBJ2-1; TRBD2 might be the D (6 bases). With 6 bases removed from V and 0 bases from J, the gap between germline ends came to 13 bases. Germline V gene lookup returns CDR1 SGHRS and CDR2 YFSETQ. CDR3 length: 15 amino acids. Here the CDR3 DNA reads TGCGCCAGCACCGACGACGGGAGCTCCTACAATGAGCAGTTCTTC. Translation: CASTDDGSSYNEQFF.

To note about this clonotype: At one of its ends the junction is not consistent with the germline gene, which may arise from a read error. J is TRBJ2-2 and V is TRBV5-1; tentative D call: TRBD1 (6 bases). The CDR3 loop spans 16 amino acids. Looked up from germline, CDR1 is SGHRS and CDR2 is YFSETQ. As DNA, the CDR3 is TGCGCCAGCAGATTGGGTGACAGGATGGGTTCCGGGGAGCTGTTTTTT. Encoded protein: CASRLGDRMGSGELFF.

This clonotype was counted between two and nine times. The V call is TRBV11-2, the J call TRBJ2-3; 8 nucleotides agree with TRBD1. The CDR3 is 15 amino acids. V trimming: 5 bases; J trimming: 7 bases; junction bases outside the gene matches: 11. Looked up from germline, CDR1 is SGHAT and CDR2 is FQNNGV. CDR3 residues: CASSIAGTGVYTQYF. The CDR3 DNA follows: TGTGCCAGCAGCATCGCCGGGACAGGTGTTTATACGCAGTATTTT.

This clonotype was observed a few times. This chain joins TRBV7-8 and TRBJ1-1; D remains ambiguous. The CDR3 is made up of 13 amino acids. The V end was cut by 5 bases, the J end by 1 base, with 8 bases between. Germline-derived CDR1 and CDR2 are SGHVS and FQNEAQ. CDR3 amino acids: CASSPLTNTEAFF. For the CDR3, the DNA is TGTGCCAGCAGCCCCCTCACGAACACTGAAGCTTTCTTT.

The rearrangement joins TRBV12-3 or TRBV12-4 to TRBJ2-1; TRBD2 aligns across 9 bases. The ends lost 4 bases at V and 5 bases at J; junction bases unmatched: 6. The CDR3 sequence is 15 residues long. For the CDR3, the DNA is TGTGCCAGCAGTTACTCCGGGACTAGCAACAATGAGCAGTTCTTC. It is translated as CASSYSGTSNNEQFF.

The J gene is TRBJ1-6, the V gene TRBV12-3 or TRBV12-4; D is unresolved. The CDR3 consists of 14 residues. Trimming removed 2 bases from V and 10 bases from J, with 12 bases in between. CDR3 protein: CASSLFRKGSPLHF. The CDR3 DNA reads as TGTGCCAGCAGTTTATTCAGGAAAGGGTCACCCCTCCACTTT.

Only a few counts were recorded for this clonotype. This sequence joins TRBV4-2 and TRBJ2-3, with 8 bases lining up with TRBD2. Looked up from germline, CDR1 is LGHNA and CDR2 is YNFKEQ. The junction had 8 bases not matched to a gene; V was cut back by 4 bases and J by 2 bases. The CDR3 runs to 16 residues. The CDR3 loop reads CASSLLAGGSTDTQYF. CDR3 DNA: TGTGCCAGCAGCCTTCTCGCGGGAGGTTCCACAGATACGCAGTATTTT.

The chain joins TRBV5-1 to TRBJ2-2, with D perhaps matching TRBD2 (6 bases). Looked up from germline, CDR1 is SGHRS and CDR2 is YFSETQ. This CDR3 has 14 residues. The V end was cut by 5 bases, the J end by 1 base, with 9 bases between. The chain's CDR3 is CASRLAVNTGELFF. CDR3 nucleotides: TGCGCCAGCAGATTAGCGGTGAACACCGGGGAGCTGTTTTTT.

In its sample, this clonotype was seen a few times. V gene TRBV6-1 combines with J gene TRBJ2-3; the match to TRBD1 covers 9 bases. There are 16 residues in the CDR3. V shed 6 bases, J shed 4 bases, and the junction held 11 bases outside the gene matches. Germline assignment: CDR1 MNHNS and CDR2 SASEGT. The CDR3 DNA reads as TGTGCCAGCAGGAAAAGGGGGACAGGGTGGGCAGATACGCAGTATTTT. This codes for CASRKRGTGWADTQYF.

The rearrangement links TRBV27 to TRBJ2-7; unclear D gene. Deletions cut 2 bases from V and 2 bases from J, with 7 bases between. CDR1 MNHEY and CDR2 SMNVEV come from the germline V gene (reference sequence). CDR3 size: 13 residues. The CDR3 nucleotides are TGTGCCAGCAGTTTAAGTGCCACCTACGAGCAGTACTTC. Its protein product is CASSLSATYEQYF.

The rearrangement links TRBV6-2 or TRBV6-3 to TRBJ2-1; 8 nucleotides align to TRBD2. CDR3 length: 15 residues. In germline, CDR1 is MNHEY, CDR2 SVGEGT. With 6 bases clipped from V and 7 bases from J, the junction kept 11 bases outside the gene matches. The CDR3 loop reads CASSPSGSIGNEQFF. As DNA, the CDR3 is TGTGCCAGCAGCCCCAGCGGGAGCATCGGTAATGAGCAGTTCTTC.

CDR3 coding DNA: TGCAGCGTCGTAGACTTCTACGAGCAGTACTTC. Amino acids: CSVVDFYEQYF. This sequence joins TRBV29-1 and TRBJ2-7; the D is unclear. Germline CDR1 SQVTM, CDR2 ANQGSEA. Trimming left V 6 bases short and J 3 bases short, with 9 bases between. The CDR3 spans 11 residues.

By share of the sample, this clonotype is medium-sized (0.01 to 0.1%). This chain links TRBV7-2 with TRBJ2-2; TRBD2 is a possible D gene (6 bases). CDR1 is SGHTA, CDR2 FQGNSA, per germline. The CDR3 is made up of 15 amino acids. Trimming stripped 5 bases from V and 4 bases from J, with 14 bases between. CDR3 DNA sequence: TGTGCCAGCAGCCTACGGGAGAGGGGCACCGGGGAGCTGTTTTTT. The encoded protein is CASSLRERGTGELFF.

This clonotype was seen a few times. The chain couples TRBV7-2 to TRBJ2-7; D ambiguous. Trimming left V 5 bases short and J 5 bases short, with 7 bases between. CDR1 and CDR2 from the germline V gene are SGHTA and FQGNSA. The CDR3 loop spans 11 amino acids. CDR3 region: CASSPRNEQYF. Here the CDR3 DNA reads TGTGCCAGCAGCCCCAGGAACGAGCAGTACTTC.

The CDR3 DNA reads TGTGCCTGGAGCGGACTTACGACACCCCTCCACTTT. As protein: CAWSGLTTPLHF. V gene TRBV30 combines with J gene TRBJ1-6; no clear D gene. V was shortened by 3 bases and J by 11 bases, with 11 bases between the two germline ends. Germline lookup yields CDR1 GTSNPN and CDR2 SVGIG (reference sequence). This CDR3 spans 12 amino acids.

This clonotype was detected ten times or more. V and J are TRBV20-1 and TRBJ1-5, with D perhaps TRBD1 (6 bases). The germline V gene encodes CDR1 DFQATT and CDR2 SNEGSKA (reference sequence). Trimming took 8 bases from V and 3 from J, leaving 14 bases between them. This CDR3 is built from 13 residues. The CDR3 region has the DNA TGCAGTTCGCTAGGGGGGGACAATCAGCCCCAGCATTTT. This encodes CSSLGGDNQPQHF.

The rearrangement uses TRBV7-2 and TRBJ1-5, with D possibly being TRBD1 (5 bases). Trimming removed 5 bases from V and 4 bases from J, with 15 bases in between. Germline CDR1 is SGHTA and CDR2 is FQGNSA. The CDR3 totals 15 residues. Here the CDR3 reads CASSPEGLSNQPQHF. The CDR3 DNA follows: TGTGCCAGCAGCCCCGAGGGGCTCTCTAATCAGCCCCAGCATTTT. Using reference TRBV7-2 and TRBJ1-5 for the parts outside the CDR3, the full variable domain is GAGVSQSPSNKVTEKGKDVELRCDPISGHTALYWYRQSLGQGLEFLIYFQGNSAPDKSGLPSDRFSAERTGGSVSTLTIQRTQQEDSAVYLCASSPEGLSNQPQHFGDGTRLSIL.

The CDR3 nucleotides are TGTGCCAGCACCTCAGTTAGCGGGAAGGACTACGAGCAGTACTTC. Translating it yields CASTSVSGKDYEQYF. The chain uses TRBV6-5 and TRBJ2-7, with TRBD2 matching 8 bases. From germline, CDR1 is MNHEY and CDR2 SVGAGI. The CDR3 is 15 amino acids. J gave up 3 bases and V 7 bases, and 11 bases lay outside the gene matches.

V usage is TRBV6-5 and J usage is TRBJ2-7, with unresolved D. Germline-derived CDR1 and CDR2 are MNHEY and SVGAGI. The CDR3 is made up of 14 amino acids. Trimming took 7 bases from V and 2 from J, leaving 15 bases between them. CDR3 region: CASMRQYSPYEQYF. The CDR3 DNA is TGTGCCAGCATGCGTCAGTACTCTCCCTACGAGCAGTACTTC.

This clonotype was detected only a few times. The rearrangement joins TRBV7-9 to TRBJ2-3; D is uncertain. This CDR3 is 14 amino acids long. From germline, CDR1 is SEHNR and CDR2 FQNEAQ (reference sequence). V was shortened by 0 bases and J by 1 base, with 5 bases between the two germline ends. CDR3 DNA sequence: TGTGCCAGCAGCTTAGCCCAAGGCACAGATACGCAGTATTTT. Amino acids: CASSLAQGTDTQYF.

The rearrangement joins TRBV12-5 to TRBJ2-1; 9 bases are a match to TRBD2. The germline V gene has CDR1 LGHNT and CDR2 FRNRAP. J gave up 6 bases and V 11 bases, and 5 bases lay outside the gene matches. The CDR3 runs 12 residues. Here the CDR3 DNA reads TGTGCTGGCTCGACTAGCGGCAATGAGCAGTTCTTC. The encoded protein is CAGSTSGNEQFF.

The rearrangement links TRBV20-1 to TRBJ2-7, with TRBD2 matching 7 bases. With V trimmed by 3 bases and J by 4 bases, 6 bases remained unmatched. CDR1 and CDR2 from the germline V gene are DFQATT and SNEGSKA (reference sequence). The CDR3 is made up of 13 amino acids. In DNA, the CDR3 is TGCAGTGCTAGCCCGGGACTACCGTACGAGCAGTACTTC. This gives the protein CSASPGLPYEQYF.

The chain links TRBV2 to TRBJ2-1, with 10 positions matching TRBD1. V was clipped by 5 bases and J by 3 bases; unmatched bases: 10. The CDR3 length is 17 residues. The germline gives CDR1 SNHLY, CDR2 FYNNEI. CDR3 nucleotides: TGTGCCAGCAGTCCAGGGACAGGGGTTCTACACTACAATGAGCAGTTCTTC. Translated, it gives CASSPGTGVLHYNEQFF.

In its sample, this clonotype was seen a few times. The chain combines TRBV7-2 with TRBJ1-1, with TRBD1 identical over 7 bases. This CDR3 has 15 residues. The germline V gene encodes CDR1 SGHTA and CDR2 FQGNSA. V was pared by 5 bases and J by 1 base, with 7 bases of the junction left unmatched. The chain's CDR3 is CASSVAGTANTEAFF. CDR3 sequence (DNA): TGTGCCAGCAGCGTCGCCGGGACAGCGAACACTGAAGCTTTCTTT.

J is TRBJ2-7 and V is TRBV25-1, with D unresolved. This CDR3 contains 13 residues. Germline lookup yields CDR1 MGHDK and CDR2 SYGVNS. The V and J ends lost 2 bases and 6 bases respectively, with 11 bases between them. CDR3 sequence (DNA): TGTGCCAGCAGTGAAACGGTAGTCTTCGAGCAGTACTTC. Encoded protein: CASSETVVFEQYF.

The chain is built from TRBV7-9 and TRBJ2-1, with 10 bases aligning to TRBD2. Trimming took 4 bases from V and 8 from J; bases not matched to a gene: 14. The CDR3 is made up of 17 amino acids. CDR1 and CDR2 (germline): SEHNR, FQNEAQ (reference sequence). The CDR3 region is CASSSSGRAVQWDEQFF. CDR3 bases: TGTGCCAGCAGCTCCAGCGGGAGGGCCGTACAATGGGATGAGCAGTTCTTC.